One and the same sample provided the 17 T cell receptor beta chains below, sequenced in a study of T cells in Graves' hyperthyroidism and ophthalmopathy. Using RNA transcripts as the source, TCR beta CDR3 regions were amplified. A first-round RT-PCR of the TCR CDR3 used the HTBI primer set. A single record per CDR3 protein comes from TCRdb applying MiXCR to the multiplex PCR reads. The profile covers hundreds of thousands of distinct CDR3 sequences, with about 17% appearing a single time and 3% to 4% taken by the ten largest. Sequencing was done on a sample of blood. Source of these receptors: a woman in her thirties with Graves' hyperthyroidism.

In its sample, this clonotype was seen a few times. J is TRBJ2-5 and V is TRBV7-2; tentative D call: TRBD2 (5 bases). The V gene lost 5 bases and the J gene lost 4 bases, with 17 bases spanning the gap. Germline values: CDR1 SGHTA, CDR2 FQGNSA. The CDR3 spans 15 residues. The CDR3 region has the DNA TGTGCCAGCAGCCGGTCCCGCGCGGCGGGAGAGACCCAGTACTTC. It is translated as CASSRSRAAGETQYF.

This clonotype was seen more than once but under ten times. The rearrangement links TRBV19 to TRBJ1-1; no definite D call. V lost 7 bases to trimming and J lost 2 bases, with 11 bases between them. Per the germline V gene, CDR1 is LNHDA and CDR2 is SQIVND (reference sequence). The CDR3 length is 13 residues. The CDR3: CASNSGPNTEAFF. The CDR3 DNA sequence: TGTGCCAGTAATTCTGGACCCAACACTGAAGCTTTCTTT.

This clonotype occurred many times. The chain is built from TRBV28 and TRBJ2-7, with TRBD1 identical over 9 bases. The V gene's germline CDR1 is MDHEN and CDR2 SYDVKM. V lost 3 bases to trimming and J lost 5 bases; unmatched junction nucleotides: 8. The CDR3 runs to 15 residues. CDR3 in amino acids: CASSLLGTGSHEQYF. The CDR3 DNA follows: TGTGCCAGCAGTTTGCTTGGGACAGGGTCGCACGAGCAGTACTTC.

This clonotype was seen more than once but under ten times. The chain couples TRBV5-1 to TRBJ2-5; the D is unclear. This CDR3 has 14 residues. From germline, CDR1 is SGHRS and CDR2 YFSETQ. V was shortened by 4 bases and J by 0 bases, with 10 bases between the two germline ends. The CDR3 protein is CASSTLRHQETQYF. Here the CDR3 DNA reads TGCGCCAGCAGCACCCTTCGCCACCAAGAGACCCAGTACTTC.

V and J are TRBV29-1 and TRBJ2-3, with D unclear. Germline V CDR1 and CDR2: SQVTM, ANQGSEA. The CDR3 consists of 11 residues. Between the trimmed V and J ends, which lost 2 bases and 4 bases, there was a span of 4 bases. The CDR3 sequence is CSVERADTQYF. CDR3 nucleotides: TGCAGCGTTGAAAGGGCAGATACGCAGTATTTT.

This clonotype was seen repeatedly, ten times or more. The gene calls are TRBV28 and TRBJ1-2, with a possible D match to TRBD1 (6 bases). CDR1 and CDR2 from the germline V gene are MDHEN and SYDVKM. This CDR3 is built from 16 residues. Trimming removed 5 bases from V and 7 bases from J, with 23 bases in between. The CDR3 sequence: CASSVGGALSFSGYTF. The CDR3, as DNA: TGTGCCAGCAGTGTTGGGGGCGCATTGAGTTTCAGTGGCTACACCTTC.

This clonotype was counted at least ten times. V and J are TRBV28 and TRBJ1-2, with 8 bases aligning to TRBD1. V dropped 4 bases and J dropped 4; count of bases not matched to a gene: 5. Germline V gives CDR1 MDHEN, CDR2 SYDVKM. The CDR3 has 14 residues. The CDR3 loop reads CASSYRTGGYGYTF. CDR3 bases: TGTGCCAGCAGTTACAGAACAGGGGGCTATGGCTACACCTTC.

This clonotype was counted a few times. An end of the junction does not agree with germline; a read error may underlie this. The chain links TRBV27 to TRBJ2-2, with D uncertain. The germline V gene encodes CDR1 MNHEY and CDR2 SMNVEV (reference sequence). This CDR3 is built from 15 residues. The CDR3 sequence: CASGLSREQTGELFF. The CDR3 DNA is TGTGCCAGCGGTTTATCGCGCGAACAAACCGGGGAGCTGTTTTTT.

This clonotype showed up many times. The chain couples TRBV7-8 to TRBJ2-7, with 9 bases that match TRBD1. Germline V gives CDR1 SGHVS, CDR2 FQNEAQ. The V and J ends lost 1 base and 4 bases, in that order; junction bases with no gene match: 8. The CDR3 consists of 16 residues. The CDR3 region has the DNA TGTGCCAGCAGCTTAGATACAGGGGGCGGAGGTTACGAGCAGTACTTC. This encodes CASSLDTGGGGYEQYF.

The table lists this clonotype with many counts. The chain combines TRBV3-1 with TRBJ2-7, with 8 bases lining up with TRBD2. This CDR3 contains 14 residues. Germline V gene data show CDR1 as LGHDT and CDR2 as YNNKEL (reference sequence). J was trimmed by 3 bases and V by 1 base; bases with no gene match: 2. The CDR3 sequence: CASSQVLAVYEQYF. For the CDR3, the DNA is TGTGCCAGCAGCCAAGTACTAGCGGTCTACGAGCAGTACTTC.

This clonotype was detected many times. This chain joins TRBV2 and TRBJ2-3, with D unresolved. V lost 1 base and J 1 base, leaving 6 bases between the germline ends. CDR1 is SNHLY, CDR2 FYNNEI, per germline. CDR3 size: 14 residues. CDR3 loop: CASSEGPGTDTQYF. CDR3 DNA: TGTGCCAGCAGTGAAGGTCCAGGCACAGATACGCAGTATTTT.

This clonotype was recorded at least ten times. The CDR3 sequence: CASRGILYEQYF. The DNA for the CDR3 is TGTGCCAGCAGGGGGATTCTCTACGAGCAGTACTTC. V and J are TRBV28 and TRBJ2-7, with D uncertain. Germline V gene sequence: CDR1 MDHEN, CDR2 SYDVKM. The V gene lost 6 bases and the J gene lost 3 bases, with 9 bases spanning the gap. The CDR3 contains 12 residues.

This clonotype was counted only a few times. This sequence joins TRBV9 and TRBJ2-3; a possible D gene is TRBD2 (5 bases). The V and J ends lost 6 bases and 2 bases respectively, with 16 bases between them. Germline assignment: CDR1 SGDLS and CDR2 YYNGEE. CDR3 length equals 15 residues. This CDR3 reads CASNRLAVFTDTQYF. The CDR3 DNA is TGTGCCAGCAATAGGCTAGCAGTCTTCACAGATACGCAGTATTTT.

This clonotype was picked up a small number of times. The chain uses TRBV14 and TRBJ1-1; no clear D. V lost 4 bases and J lost 4, with 16 bases in between. There are 15 residues in the CDR3. Germline loops: CDR1 SGHDN, CDR2 FVKESK. The DNA for the CDR3 is TGTGCCAGCAGCCTTTCCTCGCTGTGGGGCACTGAAGCTTTCTTT. It yields the protein CASSLSSLWGTEAFF.

In its sample, this clonotype was seen many times. The chain couples TRBV27 to TRBJ2-1, with TRBD1 matching over 8 bases. Germline CDR1 and CDR2: MNHEY and SMNVEV (reference sequence). CDR3 length: 17 amino acids. Trimming removed 5 bases from V and 1 base from J; junction bases left unmatched: 10. The CDR3 here is CASSPWTGLNSYNEQFF. DNA of the CDR3: TGTGCCAGCAGTCCCTGGACAGGGTTAAATTCCTACAATGAGCAGTTCTTC.

This clonotype was seen repeatedly, ten times or more. The chain is built from TRBV12-3 or TRBV12-4 and TRBJ1-3, with D tentatively TRBD1 (5 bases). CDR3 size: 16 residues. V was pared by 0 bases and J by 0 bases, with 9 bases between. The CDR3 DNA reads as TGTGCCAGCAGTTTAGCGTACAGGAGCTCTGGAAACACCATATATTTT. Its protein product is CASSLAYRSSGNTIYF.

The rearrangement links TRBV11-2 to TRBJ2-2; 9 bases are shared with TRBD1. This CDR3 has 16 residues. V lost 2 bases to trimming and J lost 7 bases; unmatched junction nucleotides: 8. The germline gives CDR1 SGHAT, CDR2 FQNNGV. The CDR3 loop reads CASSLTGTGKVGELFF. In DNA, the CDR3 is TGTGCCAGCAGCTTAACCGGGACAGGGAAAGTCGGGGAGCTGTTTTTT.